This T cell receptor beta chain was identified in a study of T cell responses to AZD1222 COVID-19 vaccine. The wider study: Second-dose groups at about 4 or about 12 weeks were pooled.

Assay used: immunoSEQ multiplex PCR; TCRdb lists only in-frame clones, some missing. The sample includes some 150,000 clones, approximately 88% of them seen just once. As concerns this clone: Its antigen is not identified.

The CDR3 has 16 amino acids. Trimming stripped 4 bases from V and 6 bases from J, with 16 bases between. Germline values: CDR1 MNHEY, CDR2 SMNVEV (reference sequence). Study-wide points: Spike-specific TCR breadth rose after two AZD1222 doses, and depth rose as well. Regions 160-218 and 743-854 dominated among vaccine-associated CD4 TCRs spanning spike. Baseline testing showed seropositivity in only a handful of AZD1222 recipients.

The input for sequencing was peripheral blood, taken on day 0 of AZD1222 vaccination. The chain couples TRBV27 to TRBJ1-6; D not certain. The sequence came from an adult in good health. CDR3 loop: CASSSRVAAGNSPLHF. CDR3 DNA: TGTGCCAGCAGTTCCCGGGTAGCAGCGGGTAATTCACCCCTCCACTTT.